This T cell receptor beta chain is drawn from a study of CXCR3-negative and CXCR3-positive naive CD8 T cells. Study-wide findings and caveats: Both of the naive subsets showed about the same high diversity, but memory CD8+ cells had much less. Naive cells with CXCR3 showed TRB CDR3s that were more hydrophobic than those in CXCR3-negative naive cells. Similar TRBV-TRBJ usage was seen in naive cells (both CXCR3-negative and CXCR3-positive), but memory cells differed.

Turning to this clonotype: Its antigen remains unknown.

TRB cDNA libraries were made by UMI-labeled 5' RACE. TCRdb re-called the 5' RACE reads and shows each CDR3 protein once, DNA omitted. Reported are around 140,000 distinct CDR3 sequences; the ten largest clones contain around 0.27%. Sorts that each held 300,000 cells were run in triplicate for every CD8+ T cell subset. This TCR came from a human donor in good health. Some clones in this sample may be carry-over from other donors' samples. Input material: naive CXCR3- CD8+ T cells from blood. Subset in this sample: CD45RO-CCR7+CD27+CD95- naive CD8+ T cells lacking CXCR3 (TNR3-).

This CDR3 is CASRRQGFYEQYF. V is TRBV27 and J is TRBJ2-7; lacking DNA, the TRBD1 call made by TCRdb goes unchecked. Germline CDR1 MNHEY, CDR2 SMNVEV (reference sequence). This CDR3 is 13 amino acids long.